This TCR beta chain was retrieved from a study of T-cell memory formation after mild COVID-19. Background on the study: TCR clusters were mostly donor specific.

Study-wide findings and caveats: Among contracting clones, CD4+ were mainly CM/EM and CD8+ enriched in EMRA.

Constant-segment-primed 5'RACE gave TCR alpha and TCR beta cDNA libraries with sample barcodes and UMIs. Each CDR3 protein gets one entry after TCRdb re-called the 5' RACE reads with MiXCR. There are under 400,000 distinct CDR3 sequences in the sample; about 21% occur only once, and under 15% lies in the top ten. V gave up 1 base and J gave up 6 bases, with 9 bases separating them. This CDR3 contains 13 residues. In this sample, this clonotype turned up a few times. The antigen is undetermined. The sequence was obtained from an adult woman who had mild COVID-19 (a few samples of this study predate the infection). Cell type and time point are not known. This chain joins TRBV12-3 or TRBV12-4 and TRBJ1-1; D unresolved. The sequencing sample was made of PBMCs or a T cell subset sorted from them (not recorded which). The CDR3, as DNA: TGTGCCAGCAGTTTAGTACTGCGTGCTGAAGCTTTCTTT. Amino acid sequence: CASSLVLRAEAFF.